A selection of T cell receptor beta chains follows, all from one sample in a study of cytomegalovirus exposure and HLA in healthy donors. The assay was immunoSEQ multiplex PCR, and TCRdb's table has in-frame clones only and misses some. The sample records 270,000 or so clones, 85% to 95% being singletons. Material for sequencing was PBMCs. The receptors were gathered from a girl aged 2 to 10 in good health and CMV-seronegative. The CDR3 runs from the conserved cysteine through the conserved F or W. The order of the fields is D gene, V gene, J gene, clone size, CDR3 protein, CDR3 DNA. D genes are given only for firm matches. Not every row has a clone size; where given, it reads once, few, many or a size class.

TRBD2	TRBV6-5	TRBJ2-7	NA	CASSYRGGGTYEQYF	TGTGCCAGCAGTTATCGCGGGGGGGGAACCTACGAGCAGTACTTC
NA	TRBV6-1	TRBJ2-2	once	CASSSGNTGELFF	TGTGCCAGCAGTTCAGGGAACACCGGGGAGCTGTTTTTT
NA	TRBV13	TRBJ2-3	NA	CASSLVLGGDTQYF	TGTGCCAGCAGCTTAGTCCTAGGCGGAGATACGCAGTATTTT
TRBD1	TRBV19	TRBJ1-1	NA	CASSTGTVREAFF	TGTGCCAGTAGTACGGGGACAGTTAGAGAAGCTTTCTTT
NA	TRBV4-1	TRBJ2-4	NA	CASRRYPVRDTLLPKNIQYF	TGCGCCAGCAGACGCTACCCCGTGAGGGACACCCTCCTCCCCAAAAACATTCAGTACTTC
NA	TRBV9	TRBJ2-7	NA	CASSYGTDSYEQYF	TGTGCCAGCAGCTACGGGACTGACTCCTACGAGCAGTACTTC
NA	TRBV2	TRBJ2-3	NA	CASPARGRNTDTQYF	TGTGCCTCCCCCGCCCGGGGGAGAAACACAGATACGCAGTATTTT
NA	TRBV6-6	TRBJ1-6	NA	CASSLQGPSSPLHF	TGTGCCAGCAGTTTACAGGGACCCAGTTCACCCCTCCACTTT
TRBD2	TRBV28	TRBJ2-7	NA	CASRPGLAGVYEQYF	TGTGCCAGCCGCCCCGGGCTAGCGGGGGTATACGAGCAGTACTTC
NA	TRBV7-2	TRBJ1-5	NA	CASSLEPYYSNQPQHF	TGTGCCAGCAGCTTAGAGCCATATTATAGCAATCAGCCCCAGCATTTT
NA	TRBV7-9	TRBJ1-3	NA	CASSLAAGPGNTIYF	TGTGCCAGCAGCTTAGCGGCGGGGCCAGGAAACACCATATATTTT
NA	TRBV30	TRBJ1-1	NA	CAWRPTTEAFF	TGTGCCTGGCGACCCACGACAGAAGCTTTCTTT
TRBD1	TRBV6-6	TRBJ1-2	few	CASSYSDRDYGYTF	TGTGCCAGCAGTTACTCCGACAGGGACTATGGCTACACCTTC
TRBD1	TRBV10-3	TRBJ2-7	NA	CAIRTTGGEQYF	TGTGCCATCAGGACAACAGGGGGCGAGCAGTACTTC
NA	TRBV27	TRBJ2-4	NA	CASSLSSGTKNIQYF	TGTGCCAGCAGTTTATCGTCGGGTACCAAAAACATTCAGTACTTC
NA	TRBV20-1	TRBJ2-3	NA	CSARLENTQYF	TGCAGTGCCAGGTTGGAAAATACGCAGTATTTT
TRBD2	TRBV10-3	TRBJ2-7	NA	CAISERASGITYEQYF	TGTGCCATCAGTGAGAGGGCTAGCGGGATTACCTACGAGCAGTACTTC
NA	TRBV5-1	TRBJ2-1	NA	CASQQPWGEYNEQFF	TGCGCCAGCCAACAACCATGGGGAGAGTACAATGAGCAGTTCTTC
NA	TRBV19	TRBJ1-4	NA	CASARGYPGGNEKLFF	TGTGCCAGTGCCCGGGGGTACCCTGGCGGTAATGAAAAACTGTTTTTT
TRBD1	TRBV7-2	TRBJ1-1	once	CASSPSTGGTEAFF	TGTGCCAGCAGCCCTTCGACAGGGGGGACTGAAGCTTTCTTT
TRBD2	TRBV27	TRBJ2-3	NA	CASAKRFPGLAGATHPTDTQYF	TGTGCCAGTGCCAAGAGATTTCCGGGACTAGCGGGGGCTACACACCCCACAGATACGCAGTATTTT
TRBD1	TRBV5-4	TRBJ2-5	NA	CASSGGLRGQETQYF	TGTGCCAGCAGCGGGGGCCTGAGGGGACAGGAGACCCAGTACTTC
NA	TRBV7-8	TRBJ1-3	NA	CASSLGGTISGNTIYF	TGTGCCAGCAGCTTAGGGGGGACAATCTCTGGAAACACCATATATTTT
TRBD1	TRBV2	TRBJ2-7	NA	CASQRPGQGAYEQYF	TGTGCCAGCCAAAGGCCGGGACAGGGGGCCTACGAGCAGTACTTC
NA	TRBV5-1	TRBJ1-1	NA	CASSPTSVANTEAFF	TGCGCCAGCAGCCCGACGTCGGTAGCGAACACTGAAGCTTTCTTT
TRBD1	TRBV6-5	TRBJ1-2	NA	CASSLTRQGRDGYTF	TGTGCCAGCAGTTTGACTCGACAGGGTAGGGATGGCTACACCTTC
TRBD2	TRBV10-3	TRBJ2-7	NA	CASKTREDYEQYF	TGTGCCTCAAAAACGCGGGAGGATTACGAGCAGTACTTC
TRBD2	TRBV27	TRBJ2-1	NA	CASSLRSSSGGSDEQFF	TGTGCCAGCAGTTTACGATCATCTAGCGGGGGTTCCGATGAGCAGTTCTTC
NA	TRBV2	TRBJ1-2	NA	CASSEPGQGRNYGYTF	TGTGCCAGCAGTGAACCCGGGCAGGGGCGTAACTATGGCTACACCTTC